This passage covers 15 T cell receptor beta chains from one sample sequenced in a study of T cells in Graves' hyperthyroidism and ophthalmopathy. The CDR3 regions of TCR beta were amplified from RNA transcripts. When the TCR CDR3 underwent first-round RT-PCR, the HTBI primer set was used. TCRdb called the multiplex PCR reads again in MiXCR, with one record for every CDR3 protein. The repertoire holds approximately 590,000 distinct CDR3 sequences, with around 16% as singletons. Source material: blood. These receptors were obtained from a woman aged 25 to 45 with Graves' hyperthyroidism.

This clonotype has at least ten counts. The chain has TRBV7-2 and TRBJ2-3; the match to TRBD2 covers 8 bases. Looked up from germline, CDR1 is SGHTA and CDR2 is FQGNSA. The CDR3 is 16 residues long. Trimming took 4 bases from V and 0 from J; bases not matched to a gene: 6. CDR3 region: CASSSIAGLSTDTQYF. CDR3 nucleotides: TGTGCCAGCAGCTCAATAGCGGGACTTAGCACAGATACGCAGTATTTT.

V is TRBV3-2 and J is TRBJ2-3; the tabulated D call, TRBD2, remains unverified against the DNA. TRBV3-2 is given as a pseudogene. This CDR3 region has 16 residues. CDR3 sequence reads: CASSQDASGIVHTQYF. CDR3 nucleotides: TGTGCCAGCAGCCAAGATGCTAGCGGGATCGTACATACGCAGTATTTT.

This clonotype was recorded a few times. J is TRBJ2-1 and V is TRBV30, with D perhaps TRBD2 (5 bases). The CDR3 has 14 residues. Between the trimmed V and J ends, which lost 5 bases and 3 bases, there was a span of 14 bases. Per the germline V gene, CDR1 is GTSNPN and CDR2 is SVGIG (reference sequence). The DNA of the CDR3 is TGTGCCTGGCGGGGTGGGCGGAACTACAATGAGCAGTTCTTC. Its translation: CAWRGGRNYNEQFF.

This clonotype was observed at least ten times. The CDR3 nucleotides are TGTGCCAGCAGCTTACGGGGCCTGGATCGCTACACCTTC. Translating it yields CASSLRGLDRYTF. The rearrangement uses TRBV12-3 or TRBV12-4 and TRBJ1-2, with D perhaps matching TRBD1 (5 bases). The CDR3 has 13 residues. Trimming cost V 6 bases and J 9 bases, with 17 bases left between them.

Written as DNA, the CDR3 is TGTGCCTGGAGTACCTTGCATGAGCAGTTCTTC. Translating gives CAWSTLHEQFF. The V call is TRBV30, the J call TRBJ2-1; no clear D gene. The V and J ends lost 2 bases and 8 bases respectively, with 7 bases between them. Germline V CDR1 and CDR2: GTSNPN, SVGIG (reference sequence). The CDR3 is made up of 11 amino acids. Based on the CDR3 plus reference TRBV30 and TRBJ2-1, the full variable domain is SQTIHQWPATLVQPVGSPLSLECTVEGTSNPNLYWYRQAAGRGLQLLFYSVGIGQISSEVPQNLSASRPQDRQFILSSKKLLLSDSGFYLCAWSTLHEQFFGPGTRLTVL.

This clonotype was counted at least ten times. The chain uses TRBV12-3 or TRBV12-4 and TRBJ2-1; no clear D. The ends were cut back, 3 bases at V and 0 bases at J, with 9 bases in the middle. CDR3 size: 15 residues. The CDR3 loop reads CASSFLVTSYNEQFF. Written as DNA, the CDR3 is TGTGCCAGCAGTTTCTTAGTGACCTCCTACAATGAGCAGTTCTTC.

This clonotype has ten or more counts. V is TRBV30 and J is TRBJ2-1, with D perhaps matching TRBD2 (7 bases). The germline V gene encodes CDR1 GTSNPN and CDR2 SVGIG (reference sequence). This CDR3 is 14 amino acids long. Trimming cost V 2 bases and J 8 bases, with 16 bases left between them. The CDR3 region is CAWSIFAGAYEQFF. The CDR3 DNA reads as TGTGCCTGGAGTATTTTCGCGGGGGCTTATGAGCAGTTCTTC.

This clonotype was counted between two and nine times. This chain joins TRBV6-1 and TRBJ2-1, with D perhaps matching TRBD2 (5 bases). The CDR3 runs to 15 residues. Per germline, CDR1 MNHNS and CDR2 SASEGT. V shed 0 bases and J shed 4 bases, with 10 bases lying between them. As DNA, the CDR3 is TGTGCCAGCAGTGAAGCAGGAGGACCTTACAATGAGCAGTTCTTC. This sequence encodes CASSEAGGPYNEQFF.

This clonotype has just a few counts. V usage is TRBV6-1 and J usage is TRBJ1-3; no firm D call. The length of the CDR3 is 16 residues. V was shortened by 8 bases and J by 0 bases, with 17 bases between the two germline ends. Germline loops: CDR1 MNHNS, CDR2 SASEGT. The CDR3 region is CASGRSNGLSGNTIYF. For the CDR3, the DNA is TGTGCCAGCGGACGGAGTAACGGCCTCTCTGGAAACACCATATATTTT.

The table lists this clonotype with many counts. V gene TRBV29-1 combines with J gene TRBJ2-1; 9 bases map to TRBD2. There are 18 residues in the CDR3. Germline V CDR1 and CDR2: SQVTM, ANQGSEA. V shed 1 base, J shed 5 bases, and the junction held 15 bases outside the gene matches. The CDR3 loop is CSVEGGREGPLNNNEQFF. CDR3 coding DNA: TGCAGCGTTGAAGGGGGGCGGGAGGGGCCCTTAAACAACAATGAGCAGTTCTTC.

This clonotype was counted between two and nine times. This chain links TRBV5-5 with TRBJ2-3; TRBD1 aligns across 9 bases. CDR3 size: 16 residues. The V segment lost 5 bases and the J segment 0 bases; nucleotides outside the gene matches: 7. Germline values: CDR1 SGHKS, CDR2 YYEKEE (reference sequence). CDR3 sequence: CASRGPGQGSTDTQYF. CDR3 coding DNA: TGTGCCAGCAGAGGGCCCGGACAGGGGAGCACAGATACGCAGTATTTT.

This clonotype was counted at least ten times. This chain joins TRBV7-9 and TRBJ2-1, with 11 bases that match TRBD2. The V segment lost 3 bases and the J segment 6 bases; nucleotides outside the gene matches: 4. Germline loops: CDR1 SEHNR, CDR2 FQNEAQ (reference sequence). This CDR3 has 15 residues. DNA for the CDR3: TGTGCCAGCAGCTTGACTAGCGGGACCACCAATGAGCAGTTCTTC. As protein: CASSLTSGTTNEQFF. The full variable domain, its missing parts supplied by reference TRBV7-9 and TRBJ2-1, is DTGVSQNPRHKITKRGQNVTFRCDPISEHNRLYWYRQTLGQGPEFLTYFQNEAQLEKSRLLSDRFSAERPKGSFSTLEIQRTEQGDSAMYLCASSLTSGTTNEQFFGPGTRLTVL.

This clonotype was counted only a few times. The chain joins TRBV11-1 to TRBJ2-1, with 10 bases lining up with TRBD2. The CDR3 has 16 amino acids. Germline-derived CDR1 and CDR2 are SGHAT and FQDESV (reference sequence). J gave up 6 bases and V 5 bases, and 10 bases lay outside the gene matches. In nucleotides, the CDR3 is TGTGCCAGCAGCCCCCTGGGCGGACTAGCGGCCAATGAGCAGTTCTTC. It translates to CASSPLGGLAANEQFF.

On this clonotype itself: A read error is possible here, since a much larger clone lies one base away. The V call is TRBV6-1, the J call TRBJ1-5; maybe TRBD1 (5 bases). Trimming pared 6 bases from V and 9 bases from J, leaving 12 bases between. The CDR3 runs to 12 residues. Per the germline V gene, CDR1 is MNHNS and CDR2 is SASEGT. CDR3 coding DNA: TGTGCCAGCAGGAGGGGCTCGTCGCCCCAGCATTTT. It specifies CASRRGSSPQHF.

The chain couples TRBV19 to TRBJ2-1, with 12 nucleotides matching TRBD2. This CDR3 has 24 residues. The V gene end was trimmed by 5 bases and the J gene end by 0 bases; junction bases not matched to a gene: 26. Germline V gene lookup returns CDR1 LNHDA and CDR2 SQIVND (reference sequence). CDR3 residues: CASSWGGLQGPRLAGERSYNEQFF. The CDR3 region has the DNA TGTGCCAGTAGTTGGGGGGGATTACAGGGACCTCGACTAGCGGGAGAGCGCTCCTACAATGAGCAGTTCTTC.